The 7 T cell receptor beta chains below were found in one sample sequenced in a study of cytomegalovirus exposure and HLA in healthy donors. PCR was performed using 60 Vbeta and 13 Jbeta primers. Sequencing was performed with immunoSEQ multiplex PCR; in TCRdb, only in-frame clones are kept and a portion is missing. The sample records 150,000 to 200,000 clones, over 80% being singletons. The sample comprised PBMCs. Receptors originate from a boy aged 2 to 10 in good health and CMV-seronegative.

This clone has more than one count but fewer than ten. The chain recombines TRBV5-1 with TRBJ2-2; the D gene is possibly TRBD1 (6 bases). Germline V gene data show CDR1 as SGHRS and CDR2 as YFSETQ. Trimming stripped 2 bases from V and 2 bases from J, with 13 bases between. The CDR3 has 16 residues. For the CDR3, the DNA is TGCGCCAGCAGCTTTCTCCGGGACATAAACACCGGGGAGCTGTTTTTT. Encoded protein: CASSFLRDINTGELFF.

CDR3 sequence: CASSLGTGGGYEQYF. The CDR3 region has the DNA TGTGCCAGCAGCTTGGGGACAGGGGGCGGCTACGAGCAGTACTTC. This chain uses TRBV11-2 with TRBJ2-5; 12 bases line up with TRBD1. The end of the DNA fits TRBJ2-7 better, so the J call may be wrong. The CDR3 covers 15 residues. Germline-derived CDR1 and CDR2 are SGHAT and FQNNGV.

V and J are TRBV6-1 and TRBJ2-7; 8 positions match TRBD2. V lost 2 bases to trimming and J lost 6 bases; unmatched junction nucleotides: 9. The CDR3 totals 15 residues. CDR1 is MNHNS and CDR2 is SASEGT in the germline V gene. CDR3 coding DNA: TGTGCCAGCAGTGAAATCCCCGGACTAGCTGTCGAGCAGTACTTC. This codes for CASSEIPGLAVEQYF.

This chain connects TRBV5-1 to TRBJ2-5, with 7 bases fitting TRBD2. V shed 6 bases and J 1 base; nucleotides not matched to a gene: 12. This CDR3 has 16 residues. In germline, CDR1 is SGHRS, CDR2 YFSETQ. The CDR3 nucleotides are TGCGCCAGCACCGATGGGGCGGGGGAGGCCCAAGAGACCCAGTACTTC. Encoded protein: CASTDGAGEAQETQYF.

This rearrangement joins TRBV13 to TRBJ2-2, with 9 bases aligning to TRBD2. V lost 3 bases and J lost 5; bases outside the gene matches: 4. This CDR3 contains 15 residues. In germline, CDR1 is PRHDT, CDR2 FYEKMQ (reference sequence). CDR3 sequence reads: CASSFGGRATGELFF. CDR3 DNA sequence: TGTGCCAGCAGCTTTGGCGGGAGGGCTACCGGGGAGCTGTTTTTT.

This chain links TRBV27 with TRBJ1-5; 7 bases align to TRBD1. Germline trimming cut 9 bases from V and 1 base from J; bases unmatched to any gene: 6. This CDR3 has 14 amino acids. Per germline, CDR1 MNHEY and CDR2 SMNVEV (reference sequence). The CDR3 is CARKQGMSNQPQHF. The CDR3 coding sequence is TGTGCCAGGAAACAGGGGATGAGCAATCAGCCCCAGCATTTT.

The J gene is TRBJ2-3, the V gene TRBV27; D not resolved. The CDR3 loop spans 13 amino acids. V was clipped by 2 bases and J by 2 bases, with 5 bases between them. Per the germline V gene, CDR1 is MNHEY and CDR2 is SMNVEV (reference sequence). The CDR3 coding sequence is TGTGCCAGCAGTTTACTATACACAGATACGCAGTATTTT. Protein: CASSLLYTDTQYF.